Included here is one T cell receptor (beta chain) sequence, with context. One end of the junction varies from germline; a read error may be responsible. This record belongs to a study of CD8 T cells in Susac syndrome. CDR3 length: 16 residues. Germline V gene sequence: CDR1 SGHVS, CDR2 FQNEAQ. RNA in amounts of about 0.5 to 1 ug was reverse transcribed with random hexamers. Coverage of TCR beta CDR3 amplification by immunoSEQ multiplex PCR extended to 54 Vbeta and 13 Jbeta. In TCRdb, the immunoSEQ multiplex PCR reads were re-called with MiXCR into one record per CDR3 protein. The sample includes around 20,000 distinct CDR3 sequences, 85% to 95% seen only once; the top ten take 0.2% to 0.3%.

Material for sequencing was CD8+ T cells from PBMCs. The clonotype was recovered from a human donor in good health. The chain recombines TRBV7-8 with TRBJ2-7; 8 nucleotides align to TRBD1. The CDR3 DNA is TGTGCCAGCTGCTTCACCGTCGGACAGGGCTCCTACGAGCAGTACTTC. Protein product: CASCFTVGQGSYEQYF. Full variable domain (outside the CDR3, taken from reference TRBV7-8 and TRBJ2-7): GAGVSQSPRYKVAKRGQDVALRCDPISGHVSLFWYQQALGQGPEFLTYFQNEAQLDKSGLPSDRFFAERPEGSVSTLKIQRTQQEDSAVYLCASCFTVGQGSYEQYFGPGTRLTVT.